A selection of T cell receptor beta chains follows, all from one sample in a study of blood T cell repertoires in COVID-19. Measured with immunoSEQ multiplex PCR; TCRdb has only the in-frame clones, and not every one. In the table there are some 80,000 clones, about 85% of which are singletons. Sequencing was done on a sample of peripheral blood. The source of these receptors is an older man with active or convalescent COVID-19. CDR3s include the opening cysteine and the closing phenylalanine or tryptophan. A D gene is named only where the DNA matches it firmly. Size values are once, few and many counts, or a class for expanded clones, and some rows have none.

>TRBV2|TRBJ2-5|NA|NA
TGTGCCAGCAGGGGGAATGGGGCGGTAGGGGCCCAGTACTTC
CASRGNGAVGAQYF
>TRBV11-2|TRBJ1-4|NA|NA
TGTGCCAGCAGCTCAACAGCCGCAACTAATGAAAAACTGTTTTTT
CASSSTAATNEKLFF
>TRBV18|TRBJ1-5|few|NA
TGTGCCAGCTCAACGACCGGACTGCGGGGTCAGCCCCAGCATTTT
CASSTTGLRGQPQHF
>TRBV28|TRBJ1-2|NA|NA
TGTGCCAGCCTCTCCATAGGGGATGGCTACACCTTC
CASLSIGDGYTF
>TRBV6-5|TRBJ2-3|few|TRBD1
TGTGCCAGCAACCGGGACAGGGGTAAGGATACGCAGTATTTT
CASNRDRGKDTQYF
>TRBV7-2|TRBJ1-6|NA|NA
TGTGCCAGCAGCTTAGTTCTGTGGGCGGGGGATTCACCCCTCCACTTT
CASSLVLWAGDSPLHF
>TRBV11-3|TRBJ2-1|NA|NA
TGTGCCAGCAGCTTATTGACAGGCTACAATGAGCAGTTCTTC
CASSLLTGYNEQFF
>TRBV19|TRBJ1-6|NA|NA
TGTGCCAGTACCCCCGACAGGTCGGGTAGTTCACCCCTCCACTTT
CASTPDRSGSSPLHF
>TRBV19|TRBJ1-4|NA|TRBD1
TGTGCCAGCCGCTGGGACAGAACAAATGAAAAACTGTTTTTT
CASRWDRTNEKLFF
>TRBV21-1|TRBJ2-1|once|NA
TGTGCCAGCAGCAAAAAGGAGCCGGGACAGACATACAATGAGCAGTTCTTC
CASSKKEPGQTYNEQFF
>TRBV7-2|TRBJ2-3|NA|NA
TGTGCCAGCAGCTTAGGCACTAGCACAGATACGCAGTATTTT
CASSLGTSTDTQYF
>TRBV18|TRBJ2-1|NA|NA
TGTGCCAGCTCACCCCGTAGGACAGTAGGTGATGAGCAGTTCTTC
CASSPRRTVGDEQFF
>TRBV29-1|TRBJ2-5|once|TRBD2
TGCAGCGTTGACGGGAGGGACACCCAAGAGACCCAGTACTTC
CSVDGRDTQETQYF
>TRBV10-1|TRBJ2-5|NA|TRBD2
TGCGCCAGCAGTGACCCGAGGGGACTAGCTGAGGAGACCCAGTACTTC
CASSDPRGLAEETQYF
>TRBV5-5|TRBJ1-4|NA|NA
TGTGCCAGCAGCTTCGAACAGATTAATGAAAAACTGTTTTTT
CASSFEQINEKLFF
>TRBV3-1/TRBV3-2|TRBJ1-2|few|NA
TGTGCCAGCAGCCCACAACCCGGGATTCCCTATGGCTACACCTTC
CASSPQPGIPYGYTF
>TRBV24-1|TRBJ2-1|NA|TRBD1
TGTGCCACCAGTGATATTGGGACAGGGGTCAATGAGCAGTTCTTC
CATSDIGTGVNEQFF
>TRBV2|TRBJ2-3|NA|NA
TGTGCCAGCACTACTTTCCTCAGCACAGATACGCAGTATTTT
CASTTFLSTDTQYF
>TRBV15|TRBJ2-6|NA|TRBD2
TGTGCCACCAGCAGGAGGTACGGGAGGGGGGCCTCTGGGGCCAACGTCCTGACTTTC
CATSRRYGRGASGANVLTF
>TRBV3-1/TRBV3-2|TRBJ2-5|NA|TRBD2
TGTGCCAGCAGCCAAGGGCTAGCGGGAGGAAGTGAGACCCAGTACTTC
CASSQGLAGGSETQYF
>TRBV6-5|TRBJ1-1|NA|NA
TGTGCCAGCATGGCGGGGAACACTGAAGCTTTCTTT
CASMAGNTEAFF
>TRBV7-9|TRBJ1-1|NA|TRBD1
TGTGCCAGCAGCCGACAGGGGGCTACTGAAGCTTTCTTT
CASSRQGATEAFF